The rows below give T cell receptor beta chains drawn from one sample of a study of blood T cell repertoires in COVID-19. The method was immunoSEQ multiplex PCR; TCRdb's version includes in-frame clones alone and lacks a portion of them. There are roughly 100,000 clones in the sample; roughly 87% occur only once, and 17% lies in the top ten. Material: peripheral blood. The origin of the receptors is a woman of 80 years or more in a cohort sampled during active COVID-19. Each CDR3 is given with its conserved first and last residue. The order of the fields is J gene, clone size, V gene, D gene, CDR3 DNA, CDR3 protein. The D gene is left open where the match is weak. Part of the rows lack a size; the others show once, few, many or a class for expanded clones.

>TRBJ1-1|once|TRBV28|.
TGTGCCAGCAGTTTCGCCCGACAGAACACTGAAGCTTTCTTT
CASSFARQNTEAFF
>TRBJ2-5|.|TRBV6-5|TRBD2
TGTGCCAGCAGTACAACCGGGGGGAGCGGGAGGCCCCACTTC
CASSTTGGSGRPHF
>TRBJ2-7|.|TRBV7-9|.
TGTGCCAGCAGCTTAGTACCGGGAGCCTCCTACGAGCAGTACTTC
CASSLVPGASYEQYF
>TRBJ2-2|.|TRBV6-6|.
TGTGCCAGCAGAACCGGACAGAACACCGGGGAGCTGTTTTTT
CASRTGQNTGELFF
>TRBJ1-2|.|TRBV3-1/TRBV3-2|.
TGTGCCAGCAGCCAAGCCGGTGGCTACACCTTC
CASSQAGGYTF
>TRBJ1-5|.|TRBV6-1|TRBD1
TGTGCCAGCAGTGAGGGACAGTTTAATCAGCCCCAGCATTTT
CASSEGQFNQPQHF
>TRBJ1-2|.|TRBV6-5|TRBD1
TGTGCCAGCAGCCCAGACAGGGACTATGGCTACACCTTC
CASSPDRDYGYTF
>TRBJ2-1|.|TRBV6-5|TRBD2
TGTGCCAGCCCTGCCCCAGCGGGAGGCCCCAATGAGCAGTTCTTC
CASPAPAGGPNEQFF
>TRBJ1-2|once|TRBV30|.
TGTGCCTGGGGAGGGGAGGGCTATGGCTACACCTTC
CAWGGEGYGYTF
>TRBJ2-2|.|TRBV5-1|.
TGCGCCAGCAGCCCCGGGGGATCGAACACCGGGGAGCTGTTTTTT
CASSPGGSNTGELFF
>TRBJ2-7|.|TRBV30|TRBD1
TGTGCCAGAGGGGACAGGGGCAACGAGCAGTACTTC
CARGDRGNEQYF
>TRBJ2-3|.|TRBV7-3|.
TGTGCCAGCAGCCCCTCCCCGGGGTATACGCAGTATTTT
CASSPSPGYTQYF
>TRBJ1-5|few|TRBV6-5|.
TGTGCCAGCATCCCTTCGGTAAATCAGCCCCAGCATTTT
CASIPSVNQPQHF
>TRBJ1-4|.|TRBV5-1|.
TGCGCCAGCAGCTTGGCCGATCCCACCCGCGGAAGAAAACTGTTTTTT
CASSLADPTRGRKLFF
>TRBJ2-7|.|TRBV21-1|.
TGTGCCAGCAGCCCCCTCCCCGCAGGGCGGCCCTACGAGCAGTACTTC
CASSPLPAGRPYEQYF
>TRBJ1-5|once|TRBV10-3|.
TGTGCCATCAGTGATAGTCTTAGGGGAGGTCAGCCCCAGCATTTT
CAISDSLRGGQPQHF
>TRBJ1-3|.|TRBV18|TRBD1
TGTGCCAGCTCACCACTGGGACAGCGCTCACCCTCCAACCGAAACACCATATATTTT
CASSPLGQRSPSNRNTIYF
>TRBJ2-1|.|TRBV5-4|.
TGTGCCAGCAGCTCGAAACAGGGTGGCTACAATGAGCAGTTCTTC
CASSSKQGGYNEQFF
>TRBJ2-5|.|TRBV7-2|.
TGTGCCAGCAGCCCGGGACCTGGGGGGGAGACCCAGTACTTC
CASSPGPGGETQYF
>TRBJ2-3|once|TRBV28|.
TGTGCCAGCAGTTTAGGTCCTAGTAGCGCCCGGGGTACAGATACGCAGTATTTT
CASSLGPSSARGTDTQYF
>TRBJ2-1|.|TRBV5-8|TRBD2
TGTGCCAGCAGCTTGTATCTAGCGGGTGTGTACAATGAGCAGTTCTTC
CASSLYLAGVYNEQFF
>TRBJ1-2|.|TRBV18|.
TGTGCCAGCTCACCACCGCCGGGACTCCCGTTAAGCTTC
CASSPPPGLPLSF
>TRBJ2-1|.|TRBV7-9|.
TGTGCCAGCAGCTTAGCTTCCTACGGGAGCAACAATGAGCAGTTCTTC
CASSLASYGSNNEQFF
>TRBJ2-5|.|TRBV28|TRBD1
TGTGCCAGCAGTTGGACCGGGACAGGGGAAGAGACCCAGTACTTC
CASSWTGTGEETQYF
>TRBJ1-1|.|TRBV6-2/TRBV6-3|.
TGTGCCAGCAGTTTCAACTCTGAAGCTTTCTTT
CASSFNSEAFF
>TRBJ1-2|.|TRBV5-8|TRBD1
TGTGCCAGCGGCCCGGGACAGGGGTTTGGTGGCTACACCTTC
CASGPGQGFGGYTF
>TRBJ2-1|.|TRBV5-1|TRBD1
TGCGCCAGCAACCCGGGACAGGCCTACAATGAGCAGTTCTTC
CASNPGQAYNEQFF
>TRBJ2-1|.|TRBV29-1|TRBD2
TGCAGCGTTGCGATTAATCCCACTAGCGTGGTCTACAATGAGCAGTTCTTC
CSVAINPTSVVYNEQFF
>TRBJ1-1|once|TRBV30|TRBD1
TGTGCCTGGGCGGGACAGACGAACACTGAAGCTTTCTTT
CAWAGQTNTEAFF
>TRBJ2-7|.|TRBV3-1/TRBV3-2|TRBD2
TGTGCCAGCAGCCTTATAGCGGGGGACTACGAGCAGTACTTC
CASSLIAGDYEQYF
>TRBJ2-1|.|TRBV7-2|TRBD2
TGTGCCAGCAGGGGGACTAGCGGGATCTACAATGAGCAGTTCTTC
CASRGTSGIYNEQFF
>TRBJ2-4|.|TRBV5-1|.
TGCGCCAGCAGCGTCACAGGGTCCATTCAGTACTTC
CASSVTGSIQYF
>TRBJ2-5|.|TRBV24-1|TRBD1
TGTGCCACCAGTGATCCACAGGGGGCCCAAGAGACCCAGTACTTC
CATSDPQGAQETQYF
>TRBJ2-1|once|TRBV19|.
TGTGCCAGTAGTATAGAAGGGGTGGAGGGACCCTACAATGAGCAGTTCTTC
CASSIEGVEGPYNEQFF
>TRBJ1-4|once|TRBV7-9|.
TGTGCCACTGCAGATAATAATGAAAAACTGTTTTTT
CATADNNEKLFF
>TRBJ2-3|.|TRBV10-2|.
TGCGCCAGCCGCCGTTCTCGGGGGACTAGCACAGATACGCAGTATTTT
CASRRSRGTSTDTQYF
>TRBJ2-7|few|TRBV5-4|.
TGTGCCAGCAGCTTTCAGGGGTCCTACGAGCAGTACTTC
CASSFQGSYEQYF
>TRBJ1-1|.|TRBV28|TRBD1
TGTGCCAGCAGTTGGGACAGGGTCGAATCTTGGACTGAAGCTTTCTTT
CASSWDRVESWTEAFF
>TRBJ2-1|.|TRBV19|.
TGTGCCAGTAGTTTTGCGATGAATGAGCAGTTCTTC
CASSFAMNEQFF
>TRBJ2-6|.|TRBV29-1|.
TGCAGCGTTGCCATTCCAGGGATCTCGGGGGCCAACGTCCTGACTTTC
CSVAIPGISGANVLTF
>TRBJ1-5|.|TRBV6-5|.
TGTGCCAGCAGCCCCGGTCCTAGGCAGCCCCAGCATTTT
CASSPGPRQPQHF
>TRBJ2-2|.|TRBV18|.
TGTGCCAGCTCACGTGACTACCGAGCGAACACCGGGGAGCTGTTTTTT
CASSRDYRANTGELFF
>TRBJ2-3|.|TRBV28|.
TGTGCCAGCAGTCCCTTCCGCGGGACAGCCCTAGATGTTACGCAGTATTTT
CASSPFRGTALDVTQYF
>TRBJ1-1|.|TRBV28|.
TGTGCCAGCAAGCAGGGGTGGACTGAAGCTTTCTTT
CASKQGWTEAFF
>TRBJ2-5|once|TRBV24-1|TRBD1
TGTGCCACCAGTGTCGGGACAGGGGGCCGAGAGACCCAGTACTTC
CATSVGTGGRETQYF
>TRBJ2-1|.|TRBV6-5|TRBD2
TGTGCCAGCAGTTTACCCACGACTAGCGGGGGGCATGAGCAGTTCTTC
CASSLPTTSGGHEQFF
>TRBJ2-1|.|TRBV4-2|.
TGTGCCAGCAGCCAAGACCCAAACTCCGGGACTCAGCAGTTCTTC
CASSQDPNSGTQQFF
>TRBJ2-7|.|TRBV5-1|.
TGCGCCAGCAGCTCGGGGGATGGGGTTCCCCTCTCCTACGAGCAGTACTTC
CASSSGDGVPLSYEQYF
>TRBJ1-2|.|TRBV5-5|.
TGTGCCAGCAGCAAAAACAGGGTCGAGAACTATGGCTACACCTTC
CASSKNRVENYGYTF
>TRBJ2-2|.|TRBV5-1|.
TGCGCCAGCAGCAGCAGGGAGGTTAGAACCGGGGAGCTGTTTTTT
CASSSREVRTGELFF
>TRBJ1-2|.|TRBV7-9|TRBD1
TGTGCCAGCAGCCCAGGACAGGGACACTATGGCTACACCTTC
CASSPGQGHYGYTF
>TRBJ2-1|.|TRBV5-1|TRBD1
TGCGCCAGCAGCCCCGGGACAGGGGACTATGAGCAGTTCTTC
CASSPGTGDYEQFF
>TRBJ2-7|.|TRBV2|.
TGTGCCAGCAGTGTGGAGGGAGTCGGGAACGAGCAGTACTTC
CASSVEGVGNEQYF
>TRBJ1-2|.|TRBV3-1/TRBV3-2|.
TGTGCCAGCAGCCAAGTTTCGGGGGGTGGCTACACCTTC
CASSQVSGGGYTF